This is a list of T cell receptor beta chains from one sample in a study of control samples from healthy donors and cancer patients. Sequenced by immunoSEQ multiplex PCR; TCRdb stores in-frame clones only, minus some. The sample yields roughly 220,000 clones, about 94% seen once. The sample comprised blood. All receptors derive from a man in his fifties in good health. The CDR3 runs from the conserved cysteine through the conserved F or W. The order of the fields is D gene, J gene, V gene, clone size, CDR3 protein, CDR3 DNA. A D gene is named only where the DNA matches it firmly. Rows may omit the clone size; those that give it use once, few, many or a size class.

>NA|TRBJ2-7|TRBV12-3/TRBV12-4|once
CASSLKSSYEQYF
TGTGCCAGCAGTTTAAAGAGCTCCTACGAGCAGTACTTC
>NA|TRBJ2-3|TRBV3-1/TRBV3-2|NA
CASSHIRGGGDTQYF
TGTGCCAGCAGCCATATCAGGGGCGGAGGAGATACGCAGTATTTT
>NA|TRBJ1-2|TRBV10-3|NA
CAISAGTDYGYTF
TGTGCCATCAGTGCCGGGACGGATTATGGCTACACCTTC
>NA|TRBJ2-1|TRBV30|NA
CAWRPEREVREQFF
TGTGCCTGGAGGCCTGAAAGGGAAGTGCGTGAGCAGTTCTTC
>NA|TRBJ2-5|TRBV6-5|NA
CASSSPGGRETQYF
TGTGCCAGCAGTTCCCCGGGGGGCCGCGAGACCCAGTACTTC
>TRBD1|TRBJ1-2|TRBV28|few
CASSLDGQEIF
TGTGCCAGCAGTTTGGACGGACAGGAGATCTTC
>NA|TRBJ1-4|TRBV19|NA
CASTRGQTIPTNEKLFF
TGTGCCAGTACCAGAGGACAGACAATACCAACTAATGAAAAACTGTTTTTT
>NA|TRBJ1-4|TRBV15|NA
CATSRAGNEKLFF
TGTGCCACCAGCAGAGCGGGGAATGAAAAACTGTTTTTT
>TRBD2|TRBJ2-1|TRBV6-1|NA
CASSEARGDNEQFF
TGTGCCAGCAGTGAAGCGCGGGGGGACAATGAGCAGTTCTTC
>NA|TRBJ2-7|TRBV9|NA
CASSVEAGPYEQYF
TGTGCCAGCAGCGTAGAGGCAGGACCTTACGAGCAGTACTTC
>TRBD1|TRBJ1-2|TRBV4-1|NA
CASSQVAVGQGSYGYTF
TGCGCCAGCAGCCAGGTAGCCGTGGGACAGGGGAGCTATGGCTACACCTTC
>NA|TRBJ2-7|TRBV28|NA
CASSLRTTGPYEQYF
TGTGCCAGCAGTTTGAGGACCACAGGGCCCTACGAGCAGTACTTC
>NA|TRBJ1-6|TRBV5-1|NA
CASSAGTLRNSPLHF
TGCGCCAGCAGCGCGGGGACACTGCGGAATTCACCCCTCCACTTT
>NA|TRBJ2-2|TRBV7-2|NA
CASSPHGGSNTGELFF
TGTGCCAGCAGCCCTCACGGGGGCAGCAACACCGGGGAGCTGTTTTTT
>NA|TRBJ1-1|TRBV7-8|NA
CASSLQGKAVGNTEAFF
TGTGCCAGCAGCTTACAGGGTAAGGCCGTGGGCAACACTGAAGCTTTCTTT
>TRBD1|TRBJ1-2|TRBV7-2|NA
CASSAPGQGFGYTF
TGTGCCAGCAGCGCGCCGGGACAGGGGTTTGGCTACACCTTC
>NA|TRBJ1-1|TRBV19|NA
CASTKGSATEAFF
TGTGCCAGTACCAAAGGGAGCGCCACTGAAGCTTTCTTT
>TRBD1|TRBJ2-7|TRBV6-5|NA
CASSKTGPYEQYF
TGTGCCAGCAGTAAGACAGGGCCCTACGAGCAGTACTTC
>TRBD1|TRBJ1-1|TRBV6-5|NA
CASSRGQGDTEAFF
TGTGCCAGCAGCCGCGGACAGGGGGACACTGAAGCTTTCTTT
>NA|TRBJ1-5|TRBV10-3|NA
CAISGKQDSNQPQHF
TGTGCCATCAGTGGAAAACAGGATAGCAATCAGCCCCAGCATTTT
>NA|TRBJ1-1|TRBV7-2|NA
CASSFSRSSAEAFF
TGTGCCAGCAGCTTTTCTCGATCGAGCGCTGAAGCTTTCTTT
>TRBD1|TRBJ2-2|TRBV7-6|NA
CASSPGTGIRGTGELFF
TGTGCCAGCAGCCCCGGGACAGGGATTCGGGGGACCGGGGAGCTGTTTTTT
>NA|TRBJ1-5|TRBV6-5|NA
CASTSTRGLQAQHF
TGTGCCAGCACCTCGACCCGCGGGCTTCAGGCCCAGCATTTT
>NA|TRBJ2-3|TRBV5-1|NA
CASSEGLIPSTDTQYF
TGCGCCAGCAGCGAGGGACTGATACCTTCCACAGATACGCAGTATTTT
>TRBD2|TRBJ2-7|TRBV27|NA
CASSLGGAGLGAYEQYF
TGTGCCAGCAGTTTAGGTGGGGCGGGACTAGGAGCCTACGAGCAGTACTTC
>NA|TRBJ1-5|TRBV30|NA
CAWNRRGRCDQPQHF
TGTGCCTGGAATCGCAGGGGAAGGTGCGATCAGCCCCAGCATTTT